Given below is one T cell receptor beta chain in context. The antigen is unknown. Clones were read by immunoSEQ multiplex PCR, and TCRdb kept only the in-frame ones, dropping some. The sample has 350,000 to 450,000 clones, around 90% seen once. This sample's treatment: around 19 received Ad26.COV2.S at low or high dose, single or two shots; about 5 received placebo; per-sample allocation not given. Specimen acquisition occurred on day 63 following the initial vaccine or placebo injection. An Ad26 vector expressing Wuhan-strain SARS-CoV-2 spike constituted the vaccine. The CDR3 totals 13 residues. The V gene lost 5 bases and the J gene lost 10 bases, with 14 bases spanning the gap. Germline CDR1 is LGHNA and CDR2 is YNFKEQ. The data originate from a study of Ad26.COV2.S vaccination and SARS-CoV-2 variants. The wider study: Participants got Ad26.COV2.S intramuscularly, once or twice 56 days apart. The study, taken as a whole, reports: Compared with placebo recipients, vaccine recipients had higher spike-specific TCR breadth. From the TCR breadth and depth analyses, total T cell responses may have been underestimated.

This rearrangement joins TRBV4-2 to TRBJ1-4; no reliable D call. The specimen was peripheral blood, collected in a trial of Ad26.COV2.S vaccine versus placebo. The receptor's source is a person aged 18-60 years who received the Ad26.COV2.S COVID-19 vaccine or a placebo. The CDR3 nucleotides read TGTGCCAGCAGCGAGGGCCTTTGGGGAAAACTGTTTTTT. Its translation is CASSEGLWGKLFF.